Listed below are T cell receptor beta chains from one sample, sequenced in a study of preoperative IRX-2 immunotherapy in early breast cancer. Only in-frame clones appear in the TCRdb table, and some are missing; sequencing was by immunoSEQ multiplex PCR. The data hold fewer than 25,000 clones, with around 90% observed a single time. The source material was tumor tissue, sampled after IRX-2 immunotherapy. These receptors were collected from a human donor with breast cancer. The CDR3 runs from the conserved cysteine through the conserved F or W. The D gene is left open where the match is weak. Some rows have no size entry. The others give once, few or many, or a class for an expanded clone.

length	V	D	J	size	CDR3	DNA
18	TRBV14	-	TRBJ2-3	-	CASRERGPGAPGTDTQYF	TGTGCCAGCAGGGAAAGAGGTCCGGGGGCCCCGGGCACAGATACGCAGTATTTT
13	TRBV6-4	TRBD2	TRBJ2-3	-	CASSDRGGDTQYF	TGTGCCAGCAGTGACCGGGGGGGAGATACGCAGTATTTT
16	TRBV15	-	TRBJ2-5	-	CATSSSRQGRWETQYF	TGTGCCACCAGCAGTTCCCGGCAGGGAAGATGGGAGACCCAGTACTTC
14	TRBV18	-	TRBJ1-2	-	CASSSQTESEGYTF	TGTGCCAGCTCATCACAGACTGAATCTGAAGGCTACACCTTC
14	TRBV19	-	TRBJ1-2	-	CASSIGAGDYGYTF	TGTGCCAGTAGTATAGGGGCCGGGGACTATGGCTACACCTTC
14	TRBV10-1	-	TRBJ1-1	medium-sized	CASSESTTATEAFF	TGCGCCAGCAGTGAGTCGACGACAGCCACTGAAGCTTTCTTT
14	TRBV27	-	TRBJ2-1	-	CASSPVAVVNEQFF	TGTGCCAGCAGTCCCGTGGCCGTAGTAAATGAGCAGTTCTTC
14	TRBV6-1	-	TRBJ1-3	-	CAALIGQPGNTIYF	TGTGCCGCGTTGATTGGACAACCTGGAAACACCATATATTTT
15	TRBV6-5	TRBD1	TRBJ1-3	-	CASSDPQGAGNTIYF	TGTGCCAGCAGCGACCCCCAGGGGGCGGGAAACACCATATATTTT
18	TRBV11-3	-	TRBJ1-3	-	CASSLEVGFVSSGNTIYF	TGTGCCAGCAGCTTAGAAGTTGGCTTCGTAAGCTCTGGAAACACCATATATTTT
15	TRBV5-1	TRBD1	TRBJ2-1	few	CASSFGQGAQNEQFF	TGCGCCAGCAGCTTTGGGCAGGGGGCTCAAAATGAGCAGTTCTTC
12	TRBV29-1	-	TRBJ2-4	-	CSVELGRNIQYF	TGCAGCGTTGAATTAGGGCGAAACATTCAGTACTTC
16	TRBV2	TRBD2	TRBJ2-1	-	CASMGLAGATYNEQFF	TGTGCCAGCATGGGACTAGCGGGGGCCACCTACAATGAGCAGTTCTTC
15	TRBV5-1	TRBD2	TRBJ2-5	-	CASSGTSGGAETQYF	TGCGCCAGCAGCGGAACTAGCGGGGGGGCCGAGACCCAGTACTTC
15	TRBV19	TRBD2	TRBJ2-3	-	CASSSIAGNTDTQYF	TGTGCCAGTAGTTCGATAGCGGGGAACACAGATACGCAGTATTTT
13	TRBV11-2	-	TRBJ2-7	-	CASSLVAHYEQYF	TGTGCCAGCAGCTTAGTGGCCCACTACGAGCAGTACTTC
17	TRBV10-3	TRBD1	TRBJ2-5	once	CAISPAYGQGGEETQYF	TGTGCCATCAGTCCTGCATATGGACAGGGGGGGGAAGAGACCCAGTACTTC
13	TRBV5-1	-	TRBJ2-1	few	CASSTRTDNEQFF	TGCGCCAGCAGCACTAGGACAGACAATGAGCAGTTCTTC
13	TRBV2	-	TRBJ1-2	once	CASSEDSLYGYTF	TGTGCCAGCAGTGAGGACAGCCTCTATGGCTACACCTTC
15	TRBV4-1	-	TRBJ1-3	-	CASSQGWDVGNTIYF	TGCGCCAGCAGCCAAGGTTGGGACGTTGGAAACACCATATATTTT
15	TRBV19	-	TRBJ1-5	large	CASSIDGRTRQPQHF	TGTGCCAGTAGTATAGACGGAAGGACCCGGCAGCCCCAGCATTTT
14	TRBV5-5	-	TRBJ1-6	once	CASSPGPAGSPLHF	TGTGCCAGCAGTCCGGGCCCCGCCGGGTCACCCCTCCACTTT
14	TRBV6-5	-	TRBJ1-3	-	CASSKNRSGNTIYF	TGTGCCAGCAGCAAGAACAGATCTGGAAACACCATATATTTT
14	TRBV5-4	TRBD2	TRBJ2-1	-	CASSPSGGANEQFF	TGTGCCAGCAGCCCTAGCGGGGGGGCAAATGAGCAGTTCTTC
18	TRBV4-2	-	TRBJ1-4	-	CASSQGGLGERFREKLFF	TGTGCCAGCAGCCAAGGAGGTTTAGGAGAGCGGTTCAGGGAAAAACTGTTTTTT
14	TRBV29-1	TRBD2	TRBJ2-5	once	CSVEAGGHQETQYF	TGCAGCGTTGAAGCGGGGGGGCACCAAGAGACCCAGTACTTC
16	TRBV2	-	TRBJ2-6	-	CASSGIGVAGANVLTF	TGTGCCAGCAGTGGGATAGGGGTGGCAGGGGCCAACGTCCTGACTTTC
13	TRBV5-4	-	TRBJ2-5	few	CASSLEQQETQYF	TGTGCCAGCAGCTTGGAACAGCAAGAGACCCAGTACTTC
13	TRBV27	TRBD1	TRBJ2-5	-	CASSVQGAETQYF	TGTGCCAGCAGTGTACAGGGGGCGGAGACCCAGTACTTC
17	TRBV6-1	-	TRBJ2-7	-	CASSEILAWVSSYEQYF	TGTGCCAGCAGTGAAATCCTCGCCTGGGTGAGCTCCTACGAGCAGTACTTC
13	TRBV11-3	-	TRBJ1-1	-	CASNQGFQTEAFF	TGTGCCAGCAACCAGGGTTTTCAAACTGAAGCTTTCTTT
12	TRBV5-1	-	TRBJ2-5	-	CASSFPEETQYF	TGCGCCAGCAGCTTTCCGGAAGAGACCCAGTACTTC
12	TRBV29-1	-	TRBJ2-2	few	CSVEGNTGELFF	TGCAGCGTTGAGGGCAACACCGGGGAGCTGTTTTTT
16	TRBV7-2	-	TRBJ2-3	-	CASSLGIRGPTDTQYF	TGTGCCAGCAGCTTAGGGATTAGGGGCCCCACAGATACGCAGTATTTT
14	TRBV6-5	-	TRBJ2-7	-	CASSPGRRNYEQYF	TGTGCCAGCAGTCCGGGACGGAGGAACTACGAGCAGTACTTC
13	TRBV29-1	-	TRBJ2-7	-	CSGKGGASHEQYF	TGCAGCGGGAAAGGGGGGGCAAGCCACGAGCAGTACTTC
18	TRBV5-6	-	TRBJ1-5	once	CASSSFGWTDYSNQPQHF	TGTGCCAGCAGCTCCTTTGGGTGGACGGACTATAGCAATCAGCCCCAGCATTTT
15	TRBV19	TRBD2	TRBJ2-2	-	CASSGPPGRAGELFF	TGTGCCAGTAGTGGCCCCCCAGGGAGGGCCGGGGAGCTGTTTTTT
13	TRBV7-8	-	TRBJ1-4	once	CASSYRDNEKLFF	TGTGCCAGCAGCTACAGGGATAATGAAAAACTGTTTTTT
14	TRBV5-1	TRBD1	TRBJ1-3	-	CASSLGQQGNTIYF	TGCGCCAGCAGCCTGGGACAGCAAGGAAACACCATATATTTT
12	TRBV19	-	TRBJ1-2	-	CATTGGNYGYTF	TGTGCCACAACGGGAGGGAACTATGGCTACACCTTC
18	TRBV5-6	TRBD1	TRBJ1-4	-	CASSEVGAGGAGWEKLFF	TGTGCCAGCAGCGAAGTCGGGGCAGGGGGCGCCGGTTGGGAAAAACTGTTTTTT
13	TRBV13	-	TRBJ2-2	-	CASSLGEAGELFF	TGTGCCAGCAGCTTAGGGGAAGCCGGGGAGCTGTTTTTT
14	TRBV4-1	-	TRBJ2-5	few	CASSQQRVWETQYF	TGCGCCAGCAGCCAACAGCGGGTGTGGGAGACCCAGTACTTC
15	TRBV2	TRBD2	TRBJ2-3	-	CASVPLAGGPDTQYF	TGTGCCAGCGTCCCCCTGGCGGGGGGGCCAGATACGCAGTATTTT
15	TRBV5-5	-	TRBJ2-5	-	CASSLRRPPGETQYF	TGTGCCAGCAGCTTGAGACGACCCCCTGGGGAGACCCAGTACTTC
14	TRBV9	TRBD1	TRBJ2-7	-	CASSVAGTGDEQYF	TGTGCCAGCAGCGTAGCGGGGACAGGGGACGAGCAGTACTTC
15	TRBV5-6	-	TRBJ1-6	-	CASSRRASYNSPLHF	TGTGCCAGCAGCCGCAGGGCCTCCTATAATTCACCCCTCCACTTT
14	TRBV6-4	TRBD1	TRBJ1-1	-	CASSEQGLNTEAFF	TGTGCCAGCAGTGAACAGGGGCTAAACACTGAAGCTTTCTTT
16	TRBV7-9	-	TRBJ1-5	few	CASSLGEGSRNQPQHF	TGTGCCAGCAGCTTGGGGGAGGGATCACGCAATCAGCCCCAGCATTTT
18	TRBV7-9	TRBD1	TRBJ1-3	-	CASSGDRVDFYSGNTIYF	TGTGCCAGCAGCGGGGACAGGGTAGACTTCTACTCTGGAAACACCATATATTTT
13	TRBV10-3	-	TRBJ2-2	once	CAIRWDLTGELFF	TGTGCCATCAGGTGGGATCTCACCGGGGAGCTGTTTTTT
13	TRBV6-5	-	TRBJ2-3	-	CASTAPAADTQYF	TGTGCCAGCACCGCGCCCGCGGCAGATACGCAGTATTTT
11	TRBV2	-	TRBJ1-1	-	CASSWTYEAFF	TGTGCCAGCTCCTGGACCTATGAAGCTTTCTTT
15	TRBV19	-	TRBJ1-1	-	CASSSYRAMNTEAFF	TGTGCCAGTAGTTCGTACAGGGCGATGAACACTGAAGCTTTCTTT
13	TRBV6-5	-	TRBJ2-2	-	CASSRQDTGELFF	TGTGCCAGCAGTAGACAGGACACCGGGGAGCTGTTTTTT
16	TRBV4-1	TRBD1	TRBJ1-5	-	CASSQDGGQGDQPQHF	TGCGCCAGCAGCCAAGATGGGGGACAGGGGGACCAGCCCCAGCATTTT